This record covers a single TCR beta chain. TCRdb re-called the reads with MiXCR, one entry per CDR3 protein. The sample carries more than 350,000 distinct CDR3 sequences, roughly 31% recorded once. This sample is drawn from a study of T cell repertoires in cytomegalovirus infection. V was shortened by 4 bases and J by 0 bases, with 8 bases between the two germline ends. This CDR3 spans 14 amino acids. Germline V gene data show CDR1 as LNHDA and CDR2 as SQIVND (reference sequence). The chain combines TRBV19 with TRBJ2-3, with D unclear. The source material was PBMCs. The receptor was derived from a human donor in good health (CMV status not recorded). Some clones in this sample may be carry-over from other donors' samples. The DNA of the CDR3 is TGTGCCAGTAGTACGGACCTAAGCACAGATACGCAGTATTTT. This codes for CASSTDLSTDTQYF. Full variable domain (missing parts from reference TRBV19 and TRBJ2-3): DGGITQSPKYLFRKEGQNVTLSCEQNLNHDAMYWYRQDPGQGLRLIYYSQIVNDFQKGDIAEGYSVSREKKESFPLTVTSAQKNPTAFYLCASSTDLSTDTQYFGPGTRLTVL.